These 3 T cell receptor beta chains were all obtained from the same sample, sequenced in a study of cytomegalovirus exposure and HLA in healthy donors. This PCR relied on a set of 60 Vbeta primers and 13 Jbeta primers. Only in-frame clones appear in the TCRdb table, and some are missing; sequencing was by immunoSEQ multiplex PCR. The table includes 150,000 or so clones, roughly three quarters detected once. The sample consisted of PBMCs. Receptors originate from a man between 25 and 39 years old in good health and CMV-seropositive.

The chain uses TRBV28 and TRBJ2-7, with D perhaps TRBD1 (5 bases). This CDR3 comprises 14 residues. Trimming shortened V by 5 bases and J by 0 bases, and 11 bases separated the two germline ends. Germline V gene lookup returns CDR1 MDHEN and CDR2 SYDVKM. The CDR3 is CASSTGVNSYEQYF. The CDR3, as DNA: TGTGCCAGCAGTACAGGCGTAAACTCCTACGAGCAGTACTTC.

The chain joins TRBV9 to TRBJ1-1; 8 bases match TRBD1. Unmatched junction bases numbered 5, after V lost 3 bases and J lost 4 bases. This CDR3 spans 14 amino acids. Germline lookup yields CDR1 SGDLS and CDR2 YYNGEE. This CDR3 reads CASSDRTGTTEAFF. CDR3 coding DNA: TGTGCCAGCAGCGATAGGACAGGGACCACTGAAGCTTTCTTT.

The V and J genes are TRBV9 and TRBJ2-7; D gene uncertain. CDR1 and CDR2 (germline): SGDLS, YYNGEE. The CDR3 sequence is 16 residues long. V was shortened by 1 base and J by 0 bases, with 14 bases between the two germline ends. CDR3 amino acids: CASSVTDNQLSYEQYF. The CDR3 DNA sequence: TGTGCCAGCAGCGTAACAGACAACCAGCTCTCCTACGAGCAGTACTTC.